This T cell receptor beta chain is drawn from a study of cytomegalovirus exposure and HLA in healthy donors. Study summary: Early released data had about 80 million unique TCRs, all coming from HLA-typed donors. Findings and limits, study-wide: As immune exposure information, only CMV serostatus was available. High sensitivity and specificity were reportedly achieved when the classifier diagnosed cytomegalovirus status.

Amplification used 60 Vbeta primers and 13 Jbeta primers. Repertoires were generated with immunoSEQ multiplex PCR, while TCRdb's copy carries only in-frame clones and drops some. Of around 100,000 clones in the sample, approximately 77% were seen once. Trimming stripped 6 bases from V and 0 bases from J, with 15 bases between. Germline loops: CDR1 SGHTA, CDR2 FQGNSA. This CDR3 contains 16 residues. Details on this clone: The target antigen is unknown.

V and J are TRBV7-2 and TRBJ1-5; perhaps TRBD1 as D (6 bases). Sequenced: PBMCs. The clonotype originates from a male donor in good health and CMV-seropositive. The CDR3 loop reads CASSFQGFYSNQPQHF. The CDR3 DNA is TGTGCCAGCAGTTTTCAGGGGTTTTATAGCAATCAGCCCCAGCATTTT.